These 20 T cell receptor beta chains share one sample of origin, sequenced in a study of Graves' ophthalmopathy and Graves' hyperthyroidism. TCR beta CDR3 regions were amplified from RNA transcripts. HTBI primers served in a first-round RT-PCR, which a second-round multiplex PCR followed. TCRdb recomputed calls from the multiplex PCR reads with MiXCR, one row per CDR3 protein. In the table there are about 660,000 distinct CDR3 sequences, about two fifths of which are singletons. Sequencing used peripheral blood. These receptors were taken from an adult man with Graves' ophthalmopathy.

The J gene is TRBJ1-1, the V gene TRBV7-3; tentatively, D is TRBD1 (5 bases). CDR3 length: 14 residues. Germline lookup yields CDR1 SGHTA and CDR2 FQGTGA. Trimming stripped 5 bases from V and 4 bases from J, with 14 bases between. The CDR3, as DNA: TGTGCCAGCAGCCAAGACGAGGGGAGCACTGAAGCTTTCTTT. The encoded protein is CASSQDEGSTEAFF.

In regard to this clonotype: Germline and junction disagree at one end, which may indicate a read error. The chain links TRBV2 to TRBJ2-5; 11 bases are shared with TRBD2. The V gene's germline CDR1 is SNHLY and CDR2 FYNNEI. This CDR3 has 15 residues. CDR3 sequence (DNA): TGTGCCTGCAGTGTACTAGCGGGGGAGCAAGAGACCCAGTACTTC. Encoded protein: CACSVLAGEQETQYF.

At least ten counts were recorded for this clonotype. The chain joins TRBV24-1 to TRBJ1-2; 7 positions match TRBD1. The CDR3 runs 14 residues. Trimming cost V 2 bases and J 2 bases; bases outside gene matches: 1. The germline CDR1 and CDR2 sequences are KGHDR and SFDVKD. CDR3 sequence reads: CATSDSGGNYGYTF. The CDR3, as DNA: TGTGCCACCAGTGATTCAGGGGGGAACTATGGCTACACCTTC.

Many counts were recorded for this clonotype. J is TRBJ2-7 and V is TRBV6-4, with TRBD2 as a possible D gene (6 bases). The CDR3 has 12 amino acids. CDR1 MRHNA and CDR2 SNTAGT come from the germline V gene. V was shortened by 9 bases and J by 2 bases, with 11 bases between the two germline ends. CDR3 sequence (DNA): TGTGCCAGGGGGGACTTTACCTACGAGCAGTACTTC. Residues: CARGDFTYEQYF.

This clonotype was recorded at least ten times. V gene TRBV29-1 combines with J gene TRBJ1-1; a weak D match, TRBD1 (5 bases). Trimming took off 7 bases at V and 1 base at J, with 16 bases between the two ends. Germline V lookup: CDR1 SQVTM, CDR2 ANQGSEA. This CDR3 has 14 residues. The CDR3 region is CSADKGRENTEAFF. In DNA form, the CDR3 reads TGCAGCGCCGATAAGGGACGGGAGAACACTGAAGCTTTCTTT.

This chain links TRBV5-5 with TRBJ1-4; 8 bases match TRBD1. This CDR3 is 15 amino acids long. Germline CDR1 reads SGHKS; CDR2 reads YYEKEE (reference sequence). Trimming removed 0 bases from V and 7 bases from J; junction bases left unmatched: 5. Written as DNA, the CDR3 is TGTGCCAGCAGCTTGGTTCAGGGGGCCTTTGAAAAACTGTTTTTT. The encoded protein is CASSLVQGAFEKLFF.

This clonotype was seen ten or more times. The genes are TRBV15 and TRBJ1-2; no clear D. The CDR3 runs to 15 residues. V lost 0 bases to trimming and J lost 4 bases, with 12 bases between them. CDR1 LNHNV and CDR2 YYDKDF come from the germline V gene (reference sequence). DNA for the CDR3: TGTGCCACCAGCAGAGAAGATAGGCCCACCTATGGCTACACCTTC. Protein: CATSREDRPTYGYTF.

A single count supports this clonotype. One base away lies a much larger clone, so this may be a sequencing read error. This chain connects TRBV10-3 to TRBJ1-2; D perhaps matches TRBD1 (6 bases). CDR1 ENHRY and CDR2 SYGVKD come from the germline V gene. The CDR3 has 14 amino acids. CDR3 amino acids: CATSDSLQGGGYTF. In nucleotides, the CDR3 is TGTGCCACCAGTGATTCCCTACAGGGCGGTGGCTACACCTTC.

This clonotype was picked up a small number of times. The rearrangement joins TRBV12-3 or TRBV12-4 to TRBJ1-5; 9 bases match TRBD1. The CDR3 spans 15 residues. J lost 5 bases, V lost 2 bases, and 4 bases had no gene match. The CDR3 DNA reads TGTGCCAGCAGTTTATCTCGGGACAGGGATCAGCCCCAGCATTTT. As protein: CASSLSRDRDQPQHF.

This clonotype was seen repeatedly, ten times or more. This rearrangement joins TRBV6-5 to TRBJ1-5; TRBD1 agrees at 8 bases. The trim removed 6 bases at V and 0 bases at J, leaving 10 bases unmatched. The CDR3 has 17 amino acids. Germline V gives CDR1 MNHEY, CDR2 SVGAGI. In DNA, the CDR3 is TGTGCCAGCAGGCCCTACGACAGGGGACATAGCAATCAGCCCCAGCATTTT. Residues: CASRPYDRGHSNQPQHF.

This clonotype was counted ten times or more. The chain recombines TRBV7-8 with TRBJ1-1; D may be TRBD1 (5 bases). V gave up 5 bases and J gave up 0 bases, with 19 bases separating them. This CDR3 is 17 amino acids long. Germline V gives CDR1 SGHVS, CDR2 FQNEAQ. The CDR3 reads CASSDKRSRDMNTEAFF. CDR3 nucleotides: TGTGCCAGCAGCGACAAACGCTCCAGGGATATGAACACTGAAGCTTTCTTT.

This clonotype was observed a handful of times. The CDR3 sequence: CASSQVGGRVQETQYF. Here the CDR3 DNA reads TGTGCCAGCAGCCAAGTAGGAGGCAGGGTCCAAGAGACCCAGTACTTC. The chain has TRBV4-2 and TRBJ2-5, with D perhaps matching TRBD1 or TRBD2 (5 bases each). This CDR3 is 16 amino acids long. Trimming stripped 1 base from V and 1 base from J, with 13 bases between. Per the germline V gene, CDR1 is LGHNA and CDR2 is YNFKEQ.

This clonotype has at least ten counts. The chain joins TRBV7-2 to TRBJ1-2, with no clear D. This CDR3 spans 13 amino acids. V lost 3 bases and J 3 bases, leaving 8 bases between the germline ends. Germline-derived CDR1 and CDR2 are SGHTA and FQGNSA. The CDR3 sequence is CASSLEEDYGYTF. In DNA, the CDR3 is TGTGCCAGCAGCTTGGAGGAGGACTATGGCTACACCTTC.

This clonotype occurred a few times. The V gene is TRBV7-2, the J gene TRBJ2-2; D gene unclear. Germline CDR1 is SGHTA and CDR2 is FQGNSA. The CDR3 sequence is 16 residues long. V was trimmed by 3 bases and J by 0 bases, leaving 11 bases between them. The DNA for the CDR3 is TGTGCCAGCAGCTTTGGAGCAGCCGCGAACACCGGGGAGCTGTTTTTT. This codes for CASSFGAAANTGELFF.

This clonotype was recorded at least ten times. In DNA form, the CDR3 reads TGTGCCAGCAGACAACCAGGAGGGGGTCAGCCCCAGCATTTT. Translation gives CASRQPGGGQPQHF. The chain employs TRBV6-4 and TRBJ1-5; D might be TRBD1 (6 bases). CDR3 length: 14 residues. Germline CDR1 reads MRHNA; CDR2 reads SNTAGT. V lost 6 bases to trimming and J lost 6 bases, with 15 bases between them.

This clonotype was counted ten times or more. The chain's CDR3 is CASSQGQGGEAFF. CDR3 sequence (DNA): TGTGCCAGCAGCCAGGGACAGGGAGGTGAAGCTTTCTTT. The genes are TRBV11-3 and TRBJ1-1; 9 nucleotides line up with TRBD1. The CDR3 covers 13 residues. The germline V gene encodes CDR1 SGHNT and CDR2 YENEEA. Trimming removed 5 bases from V and 7 bases from J; junction bases left unmatched: 5. The full variable domain, rest sourced from reference TRBV11-3 and TRBJ1-1, is EAGVVQSPRYKIIEKKQPVAFWCNPISGHNTLYWYLQNLGQGPELLIRYENEEAVDDSQLPKDRFSAERLKGVDSTLKIQPAELGDSAVYLCASSQGQGGEAFFGQGTRLTVV.

This clonotype has only a few counts. The rearrangement uses TRBV4-1 and TRBJ2-7; maybe TRBD2 (6 bases). The CDR3 contains 15 residues. Germline lookup yields CDR1 MGHRA and CDR2 YSYEKL. V lost 4 bases, J lost 1 base, and 14 bases lay in between. CDR3 bases: TGCGCCAGCAGCCGGGGGGACGGGCCGTCCTACGAGCAGTACTTC. Protein sequence: CASSRGDGPSYEQYF.

This clonotype was seen only a few times. The chain recombines TRBV6-5 with TRBJ1-4; D not certain. The germline V and J ends were trimmed by 0 bases and 2 bases, with 7 bases remaining between them. Germline values: CDR1 MNHEY, CDR2 SVGAGI. The CDR3 loop spans 15 amino acids. In DNA, the CDR3 is TGTGCCAGCAGTTACTCGAGTAGCACTAATGAAAAACTGTTTTTT. Translating gives CASSYSSSTNEKLFF.

This clonotype was recorded at least ten times. The chain couples TRBV7-9 to TRBJ2-5; the D is unclear. CDR3 size: 14 residues. Trimming took 5 bases from V and 1 from J, leaving 11 bases between them. CDR1 is SEHNR, CDR2 FQNEAQ, per germline (reference sequence). CDR3: CASSPGWVQETQYF. The CDR3 DNA reads as TGTGCCAGCAGCCCCGGGTGGGTCCAAGAGACCCAGTACTTC. Full variable domain (remainder filled in from reference TRBV7-9 and TRBJ2-5): DTGVSQNPRHKITKRGQNVTFRCDPISEHNRLYWYRQTLGQGPEFLTYFQNEAQLEKSRLLSDRFSAERPKGSFSTLEIQRTEQGDSAMYLCASSPGWVQETQYFGPGTRLLVL.

This clonotype showed up just once. The chain uses TRBV29-1 and TRBJ2-2, with 12 bases identical to TRBD1. The CDR3 extends over 12 amino acids. Germline lookup yields CDR1 SQVTM and CDR2 ANQGSEA. V shed 6 bases and J 14 bases; nucleotides not matched to a gene: 7. CDR3 amino acids: CSVSAGTGGLFF. The DNA for the CDR3 is TGCAGCGTGTCCGCCGGGACAGGGGGCCTGTTTTTT.